These 14 T cell receptor beta chains originate from one sample sequenced in a study of shared clonotypes between healthy human individuals. This table comes from immunoSEQ multiplex PCR, and its TCRdb copy is limited to in-frame clones, with some not included. Found here are some 2,000,000 clones, approximately 94% of them singletons; the top ten hold approximately 1.2%. CD45RO-negative, CCR7-positively selected cells formed the naive CD8 fraction, excluding terminally differentiated effector memory CD45RA+ cells. Sample: naive CD8+ T cells sorted from blood. The receptors stem from a man in his late teens or twenties in good health.

The CDR3 here is CASSQDLAGRHEQYF. CDR3 nucleotide sequence: TGTGCCAGCAGCCAAGATCTGGCGGGAAGGCACGAGCAGTACTTC. The J gene is TRBJ2-7, the V gene TRBV14, with D perhaps matching TRBD2 (6 bases). Germline-derived CDR1 and CDR2 are SGHDN and FVKESK. The V end was cut by 0 bases, the J end by 5 bases, with 14 bases between. The CDR3 has 15 amino acids. Full variable domain (outside the CDR3, taken from reference TRBV14 and TRBJ2-7): EAGVTQFPSHSVIEKGQTVTLRCDPISGHDNLYWYRRVMGKEIKFLLHFVKESKQDESGMPNNRFLAERTGGTYSTLKVQPAELEDSGVYFCASSQDLAGRHEQYFGPGTRLTVT.

The CDR3 loop reads CASSATEVGSYEQYF. The CDR3 region has the DNA TGCGCCAGCAGCGCTACAGAGGTGGGTTCCTACGAGCAGTACTTC. This rearrangement joins TRBV5-1 to TRBJ2-7, with D hard to call. The CDR3 runs to 15 residues. Germline V gives CDR1 SGHRS, CDR2 YFSETQ. V was pared by 4 bases and J by 1 base, with 15 bases between.

The chain uses TRBV9 and TRBJ1-4; D gene unclear. Trimming left V 4 bases short and J 6 bases short, with 13 bases between. This CDR3 comprises 14 residues. Looked up from germline, CDR1 is SGDLS and CDR2 is YYNGEE. The CDR3 here is CASSPTVQDEKLFF. DNA for the CDR3: TGTGCCAGCAGCCCAACTGTTCAGGATGAAAAACTGTTTTTT.

V gene TRBV19 combines with J gene TRBJ2-3; D call uncertain. Germline V CDR1 and CDR2: LNHDA, SQIVND (reference sequence). V was pared by 0 bases and J by 6 bases, with 13 bases between. The CDR3 totals 15 residues. CDR3 loop: CASSIDTTPSDTQYF. CDR3 coding DNA: TGTGCCAGTAGTATAGATACGACGCCCTCGGATACGCAGTATTTT.

For this clone: This clone may be a read error of a much larger clone one base away. V and J are TRBV30 and TRBJ1-1; the D gene is possibly TRBD1 (5 bases). The CDR3 has 12 amino acids. CDR1 is GTSNPN, CDR2 SVGIG, per germline (reference sequence). Trimming stripped 5 bases from V and 1 base from J, with 8 bases between. The CDR3 bases are TGTGCCTGGGGGGACGGGAACACTGAAGCTTTCTTT. Its protein product is CAWGDGNTEAFF.

The rearrangement uses TRBV30 and TRBJ2-3; tentatively, D is TRBD1 (5 bases). The V and J ends lost 0 bases and 1 base respectively, with 8 bases between them. The CDR3 has 14 residues. Germline V gene lookup returns CDR1 GTSNPN and CDR2 SVGIG (reference sequence). CDR3 residues: CAWSVSQGTDTQYF. The DNA of the CDR3 is TGTGCCTGGAGTGTATCACAGGGCACAGATACGCAGTATTTT. Full variable domain (remainder filled in from reference TRBV30 and TRBJ2-3): SQTIHQWPATLVQPVGSPLSLECTVEGTSNPNLYWYRQAAGRGLQLLFYSVGIGQISSEVPQNLSASRPQDRQFILSSKKLLLSDSGFYLCAWSVSQGTDTQYFGPGTRLTVL.

V gene TRBV7-9 combines with J gene TRBJ1-1, with TRBD1 identical over 9 bases. This CDR3 comprises 15 residues. J was trimmed by 5 bases and V by 1 base; bases with no gene match: 5. The germline V gene has CDR1 SEHNR and CDR2 FQNEAQ (reference sequence). CDR3 protein: CASSLGQGEKTEAFF. The CDR3 DNA reads TGTGCCAGCAGCTTAGGACAGGGGGAGAAAACTGAAGCTTTCTTT.

This chain joins TRBV27 and TRBJ1-1; TRBD1 matches 8 bases. The CDR3 sequence is 17 residues long. After removal of 2 bases from V and 4 bases from J, the junction contained 12 bases not matched to a gene. CDR1 and CDR2 from the germline V gene are MNHEY and SMNVEV (reference sequence). CDR3 in amino acids: CASSLLGSQGAFTEAFF. CDR3 DNA sequence: TGTGCCAGCAGTTTACTGGGATCTCAGGGGGCCTTCACTGAAGCTTTCTTT.

This chain connects TRBV11-2 to TRBJ1-6; no definite D call. The CDR3 length is 14 residues. V was trimmed by 5 bases and J by 2 bases, leaving 7 bases between them. The germline gives CDR1 SGHAT, CDR2 FQNNGV. This CDR3 reads CASSDNPYNSPLHF. The CDR3 coding sequence is TGTGCCAGCAGCGACAACCCCTATAATTCACCCCTCCACTTT. Full variable domain (missing parts from reference TRBV11-2 and TRBJ1-6): EAGVAQSPRYKIIEKRQSVAFWCNPISGHATLYWYQQILGQGPKLLIQFQNNGVVDDSQLPKDRFSAERLKGVDSTLKIQPAKLEDSAVYLCASSDNPYNSPLHFGNGTRLTVT.

The chain employs TRBV27 and TRBJ1-6; D is unresolved. The CDR3 consists of 13 residues. V gave up 6 bases and J gave up 10 bases, with 13 bases separating them. Germline values: CDR1 MNHEY, CDR2 SMNVEV (reference sequence). The CDR3 nucleotides are TGTGCCAGCAGCCAGAGGCCGGCCTCACCCCTCCACTTT. This translates into CASSQRPASPLHF.

The chain has TRBV2 and TRBJ2-7; TRBD2 matches 15 bases. The V gene end was trimmed by 7 bases and the J gene end by 0 bases; junction bases not matched to a gene: 10. Germline V lookup: CDR1 SNHLY, CDR2 FYNNEI. This CDR3 contains 18 residues. CDR3 residues: CASKGLAGGLGSSYEQYF. The CDR3, as DNA: TGTGCCAGCAAGGGACTAGCGGGAGGACTAGGGAGCTCCTACGAGCAGTACTTC. Based on the CDR3 plus reference TRBV2 and TRBJ2-7, the full variable domain is EPEVTQTPSHQVTQMGQEVILRCVPISNHLYFYWYRQILGQKVEFLVSFYNNEISEKSEIFDDQFSVERPDGSNFTLKIRSTKLEDSAMYFCASKGLAGGLGSSYEQYFGPGTRLTVT.

The V gene is TRBV5-6, the J gene TRBJ2-3; D is ambiguous. Germline-derived CDR1 and CDR2 are SGHDT and YYEEEE. Trimming removed 0 bases at V and 2 bases at J, with 10 bases between. The CDR3 consists of 15 residues. This CDR3 reads CASSLAGFSTDTQYF. For the CDR3, the DNA is TGTGCCAGCAGCTTGGCTGGGTTTTCCACAGATACGCAGTATTTT.

The table lists this clone with a count of one. This chain joins TRBV5-4 and TRBJ2-7; the match to TRBD1 covers 10 bases. This CDR3 contains 15 residues. V was pared by 4 bases and J by 2 bases, with 6 bases of the junction left unmatched. Germline V gene sequence: CDR1 SGHNT, CDR2 YYREEE (reference sequence). CDR3 bases: TGTGCCAGCAGCCTTTCCGGGACAGGGGCCTACGAGCAGTACTTC. It codes for CASSLSGTGAYEQYF.

This clone was detected only once. The chain joins TRBV27 to TRBJ1-4; 10 nucleotides agree with TRBD1. Germline V lookup: CDR1 MNHEY, CDR2 SMNVEV (reference sequence). V lost 6 bases, J lost 8 bases, and 3 bases stayed unmatched. This CDR3 is built from 13 residues. CDR3: CASRGTGEEKLFF. DNA for the CDR3: TGTGCCAGCAGGGGGACAGGGGAGGAAAAACTGTTTTTT.